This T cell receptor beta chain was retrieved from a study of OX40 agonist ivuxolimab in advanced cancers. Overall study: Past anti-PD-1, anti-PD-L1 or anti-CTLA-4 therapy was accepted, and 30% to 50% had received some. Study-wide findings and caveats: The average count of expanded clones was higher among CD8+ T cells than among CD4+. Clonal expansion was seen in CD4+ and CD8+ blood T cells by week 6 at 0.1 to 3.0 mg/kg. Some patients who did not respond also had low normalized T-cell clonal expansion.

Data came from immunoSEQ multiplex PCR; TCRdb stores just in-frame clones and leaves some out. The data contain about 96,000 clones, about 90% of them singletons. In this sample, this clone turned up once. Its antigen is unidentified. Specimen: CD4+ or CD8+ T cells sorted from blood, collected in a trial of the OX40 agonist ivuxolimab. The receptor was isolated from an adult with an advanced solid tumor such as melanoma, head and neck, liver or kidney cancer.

The CDR3 loop is CASSLNRERTEAFF. In nucleotides, the CDR3 is TGTGCCAGCTCACTCAACAGGGAGCGAACTGAAGCTTTCTTT. The chain carries TRBV18 and TRBJ1-1; D may be TRBD1 (6 bases). Germline CDR1 is KGHSH and CDR2 is LQKENI. This CDR3 has 14 amino acids. V lost 4 bases and J lost 5, with 14 bases in between.